The clone carrying this T cell receptor (beta chain) was counted between two and nine times. The data are from a study of T cells after yellow fever vaccination. TCRdb re-called the 5' RACE reads through MiXCR, storing one row per CDR3 protein. The sample records more than 350,000 distinct CDR3 sequences, around 10% being singletons. The material sequenced was PBMCs, taken on the day of the first yellow fever vaccination. The TCR originated in a man aged 18 to 35 who received the YFV17D yellow fever vaccine.

CDR3 sequence: CASSTAQIRADTQYF. The CDR3 region has the DNA TGTGCCAGTAGTACGGCCCAGATACGGGCAGATACGCAGTATTTT. The chain has TRBV19 and TRBJ2-3; D not resolved. V was trimmed by 4 bases and J by 4 bases, leaving 15 bases between them. Germline V gene data show CDR1 as LNHDA and CDR2 as SQIVND (reference sequence). The CDR3 consists of 15 residues.